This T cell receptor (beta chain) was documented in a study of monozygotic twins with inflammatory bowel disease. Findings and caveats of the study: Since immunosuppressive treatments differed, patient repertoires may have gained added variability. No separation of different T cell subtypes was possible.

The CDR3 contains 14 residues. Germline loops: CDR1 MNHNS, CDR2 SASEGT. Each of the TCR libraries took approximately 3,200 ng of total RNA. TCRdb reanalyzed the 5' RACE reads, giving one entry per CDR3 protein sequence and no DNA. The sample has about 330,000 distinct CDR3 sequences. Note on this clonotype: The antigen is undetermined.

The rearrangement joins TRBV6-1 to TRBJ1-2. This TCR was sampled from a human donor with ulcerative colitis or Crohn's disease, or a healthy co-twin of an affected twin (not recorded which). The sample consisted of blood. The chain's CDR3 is CASSEFRADYGYTF.